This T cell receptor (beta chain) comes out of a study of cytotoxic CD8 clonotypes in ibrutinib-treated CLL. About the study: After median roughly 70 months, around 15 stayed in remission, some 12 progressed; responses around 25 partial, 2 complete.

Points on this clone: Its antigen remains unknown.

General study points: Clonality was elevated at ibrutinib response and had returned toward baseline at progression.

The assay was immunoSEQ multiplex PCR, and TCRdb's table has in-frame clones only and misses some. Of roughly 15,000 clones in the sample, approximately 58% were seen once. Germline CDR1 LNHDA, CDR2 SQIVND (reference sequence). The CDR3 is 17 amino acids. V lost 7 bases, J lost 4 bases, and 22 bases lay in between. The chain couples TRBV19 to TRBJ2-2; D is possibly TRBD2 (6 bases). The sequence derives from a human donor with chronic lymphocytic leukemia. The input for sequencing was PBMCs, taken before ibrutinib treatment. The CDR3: CASKRAGLASFTGELFF. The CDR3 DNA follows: TGTGCCAGTAAGCGGGCTGGGCTGGCTAGTTTCACCGGGGAGCTGTTTTTT.